The 18 T cell receptor beta chains presented below share a single source sample, sequenced in a study of radiotherapy plus CTLA-4 blockade in lung cancer. Clones were sequenced by immunoSEQ multiplex PCR, and TCRdb holds only the in-frame ones, with some missing. The top ten clones hold 20% to 25% of a sample with tens of thousands of clones, 60% to 85% of them seen once. Sequenced here: peripheral blood, sampled from a patient treated with radiotherapy plus ipilimumab. Receptor source: a human donor with non-small cell lung cancer whose response to radiotherapy plus ipilimumab could not be evaluated. Some clones in this sample may be carry-over from other donors' samples.

This rearrangement joins TRBV6-1 to TRBJ1-5; 7 nucleotides match TRBD1. The germline V gene has CDR1 MNHNS and CDR2 SASEGT. The CDR3 has 14 amino acids. Trimming took 6 bases from V and 6 from J; bases not matched to a gene: 8. The CDR3 coding sequence is TGTGCCAGCAGAACCGACAGGGTTGGTCAGCCCCAGCATTTT. Residues: CASRTDRVGQPQHF.

As DNA, the CDR3 is TGTGCCAGCAGCGGAGACGGGAAAAATCAGCCCCAGCATTTT. The encoded protein is CASSGDGKNQPQHF. The V call is TRBV2, the J call TRBJ1-5; no clear D. The CDR3 sequence is 14 residues long. Germline assignment: CDR1 SNHLY and CDR2 FYNNEI. Trimming took 6 bases from V and 4 from J, leaving 13 bases between them. The variable domain in full, completed from reference TRBV2 and TRBJ1-5, reads EPEVTQTPSHQVTQMGQEVILRCVPISNHLYFYWYRQILGQKVEFLVSFYNNEISEKSEIFDDQFSVERPDGSNFTLKIRSTKLEDSAMYFCASSGDGKNQPQHFGDGTRLSIL.

This chain connects TRBV5-1 to TRBJ2-1; tentatively, D is TRBD1 (6 bases). The length of the CDR3 is 14 residues. V lost 4 bases, J lost 4 bases, and 12 bases lay in between. Germline-derived CDR1 and CDR2 are SGHRS and YFSETQ. This CDR3 reads CASSNPQGYNEQFF. Here the CDR3 DNA reads TGCGCCAGCAGCAACCCTCAGGGGTACAATGAGCAGTTCTTC.

This chain joins TRBV4-2 and TRBJ2-7; 7 bases agree with TRBD1. This CDR3 spans 12 amino acids. Germline V gene data show CDR1 as LGHNA and CDR2 as YNFKEQ. V lost 4 bases to trimming and J lost 4 bases; unmatched junction nucleotides: 1. The CDR3 DNA sequence: TGTGCCAGCAGCCCGACAGGGTACGAGCAGTACTTC. The encoded protein is CASSPTGYEQYF.

The chain recombines TRBV11-3 with TRBJ2-2; TRBD1 matches 9 bases. This CDR3 is built from 15 residues. CDR1 is SGHNT, CDR2 YENEEA, per germline. Trimming at V came to 5 bases and at J to 4 bases, leaving 5 bases not matched to a gene. The CDR3 here is CASSLGGQGTGELFF. CDR3 sequence (DNA): TGTGCCAGCAGCCTAGGGGGACAGGGCACCGGGGAGCTGTTTTTT.

The chain carries TRBV6-6 and TRBJ1-2; weak D call: TRBD1 (6 bases). V was cut by 5 bases and J by 6 bases, with 16 bases left in between. The CDR3 is 14 residues long. CDR1 and CDR2 from the germline V gene are MNHNY and SVGAGI (reference sequence). DNA for the CDR3: TGTGCCAGCAGTCCACGGACAGCTCCCCATGGCTACACCTTC. This sequence encodes CASSPRTAPHGYTF.

This chain uses TRBV5-6 with TRBJ2-1, with TRBD1 matching over 7 bases. The germline V gene has CDR1 SGHDT and CDR2 YYEEEE. The ends lost 0 bases at V and 8 bases at J; junction bases unmatched: 2. CDR3 size: 13 residues. DNA for the CDR3: TGTGCCAGCAGCTTGGACAGGGGACATGAGCAGTTCTTC. Translation: CASSLDRGHEQFF.

In nucleotides, the CDR3 is TGCGCCAGCAGCCAATGGACAGGGGGCGCAGATACGCAGTATTTT. Translated, it gives CASSQWTGGADTQYF. The V gene is TRBV4-1, the J gene TRBJ2-3, with 11 bases identical to TRBD1. Germline V gives CDR1 MGHRA, CDR2 YSYEKL. V lost 2 bases and J lost 4; bases outside the gene matches: 2. The CDR3 covers 15 residues.

A word on this clone: The same CDR3 arises from other DNA sequences in this sample as well. The chain joins TRBV2 to TRBJ1-5; D gene uncertain. Germline CDR1 and CDR2: SNHLY and FYNNEI. This CDR3 contains 13 residues. Trimming cost V 6 bases and J 0 bases, with 6 bases left between them. The CDR3 nucleotides are TGTGCCAGCAGGCGGGATAGCAATCAGCCCCAGCATTTT. Translation: CASRRDSNQPQHF.

V and J are TRBV6-5 and TRBJ2-3, with D possibly matching TRBD1 (5 bases). V shed 8 bases and J shed 7 bases, with 10 bases lying between them. Looked up from germline, CDR1 is MNHEY and CDR2 is SVGAGI. The CDR3 has 11 amino acids. CDR3 region: CASFKDNTQYF. The CDR3 nucleotides read TGTGCCAGCTTTAAGGACAATACGCAGTATTTT.

The chain links TRBV19 to TRBJ1-1; 7 bases match TRBD1. The CDR3 covers 14 residues. The ends lost 3 bases at V and 4 bases at J; junction bases unmatched: 5. Germline CDR1 reads LNHDA; CDR2 reads SQIVND (reference sequence). CDR3 nucleotides: TGTGCCAGTAGTATGACAGGGAGCGGCACTGAAGCTTTCTTT. Translation: CASSMTGSGTEAFF.

The gene calls are TRBV18 and TRBJ2-5; weak D call: TRBD1 (5 bases). The J call could be wrong; TRBJ2-7 is a better fit for the DNA end. Germline V gene sequence: CDR1 KGHSH, CDR2 LQKENI. CDR3 size: 15 residues. The CDR3 region has the DNA TGTGCCAGCTCACCGCGACAGTCCGGGTTCTACGAGCAGTACTTC. This gives the protein CASSPRQSGFYEQYF.

This chain joins TRBV7-2 and TRBJ2-1, with 9 nucleotides matching TRBD2. Germline CDR1 SGHTA, CDR2 FQGNSA. Trimming at V came to 2 bases and at J to 2 bases, leaving 4 bases not matched to a gene. The CDR3 runs 16 residues. This CDR3 is CASSLLGGGAYNEQFF. The CDR3 bases are TGTGCCAGCAGCTTACTCGGCGGGGGGGCCTACAATGAGCAGTTCTTC.

The V call is TRBV19, the J call TRBJ1-5; TRBD1 is a possible D gene (6 bases). The CDR3 is 14 residues long. Germline CDR1 is LNHDA and CDR2 is SQIVND (reference sequence). The germline V and J ends were trimmed by 6 bases and 4 bases, with 13 bases remaining between them. The CDR3 region is CASRIQGQNQPQHF. For the CDR3, the DNA is TGTGCCAGTAGGATTCAGGGGCAAAATCAGCCCCAGCATTTT.

This clone was picked up a small number of times. The rearrangement uses TRBV28 and TRBJ2-2; 11 nucleotides align to TRBD2. CDR1 MDHEN and CDR2 SYDVKM come from the germline V gene. The CDR3 extends over 18 amino acids. Trimming took 2 bases from V and 6 from J; bases not matched to a gene: 11. The chain's CDR3 is CASSLGLAGGSSPGELFF. Here the CDR3 DNA reads TGTGCCAGCAGTTTAGGGCTAGCGGGGGGCTCCTCACCCGGGGAGCTGTTTTTT.

This clone showed up just a few times. The rearrangement uses TRBV19 and TRBJ1-3, with D possibly TRBD1 on 6 matching bases. The V end was cut by 4 bases, the J end by 6 bases, with 13 bases between. The germline gives CDR1 LNHDA, CDR2 SQIVND (reference sequence). This CDR3 is 14 amino acids long. CDR3 nucleotide sequence: TGTGCCAGTAGTAACAGGGTGAAGGAAAACACCATATATTTT. It codes for CASSNRVKENTIYF.

The chain is built from TRBV29-1 and TRBJ2-5, with D possibly being TRBD1 (6 bases). The CDR3 runs to 13 residues. The V end lost 1 base, the J end lost 1 base, and 7 bases lay between the germline ends. CDR1 and CDR2 (germline): SQVTM, ANQGSEA. This CDR3 reads CSVEGRGQETQYF. The CDR3, as DNA: TGCAGCGTTGAAGGCAGGGGCCAAGAGACCCAGTACTTC.

The rearrangement joins TRBV29-1 to TRBJ1-2; a weak D match, TRBD1 (5 bases). The CDR3 sequence is 15 residues long. Germline values: CDR1 SQVTM, CDR2 ANQGSEA. Trimming removed 4 bases from V and 6 bases from J, with 21 bases in between. The CDR3: CSVGGLADNRDGYTF. The CDR3 bases are TGCAGCGTTGGGGGCTTGGCGGACAATCGTGATGGCTACACCTTC.